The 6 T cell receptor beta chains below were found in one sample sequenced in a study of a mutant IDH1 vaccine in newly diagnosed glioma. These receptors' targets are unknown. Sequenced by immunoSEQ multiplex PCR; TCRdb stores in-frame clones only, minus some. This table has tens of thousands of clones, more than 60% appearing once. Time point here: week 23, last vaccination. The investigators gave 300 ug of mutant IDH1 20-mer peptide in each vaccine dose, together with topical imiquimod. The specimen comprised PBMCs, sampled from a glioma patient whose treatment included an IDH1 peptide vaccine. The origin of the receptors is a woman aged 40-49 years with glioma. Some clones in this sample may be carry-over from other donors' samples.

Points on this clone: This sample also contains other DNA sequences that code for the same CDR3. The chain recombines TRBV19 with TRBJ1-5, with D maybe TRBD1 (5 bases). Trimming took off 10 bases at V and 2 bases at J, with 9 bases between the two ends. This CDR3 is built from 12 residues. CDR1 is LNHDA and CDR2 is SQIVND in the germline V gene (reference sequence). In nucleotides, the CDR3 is TGTGCCACAAGGGGCGGCAATCAGCCCCAGCATTTT. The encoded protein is CATRGGNQPQHF.

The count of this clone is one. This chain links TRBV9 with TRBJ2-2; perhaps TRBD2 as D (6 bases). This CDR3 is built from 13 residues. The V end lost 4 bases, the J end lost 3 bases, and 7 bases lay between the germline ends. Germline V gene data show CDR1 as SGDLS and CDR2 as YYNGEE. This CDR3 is CASSRGDTGELFF. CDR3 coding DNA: TGTGCCAGCAGCCGCGGGGACACCGGGGAGCTGTTTTTT.

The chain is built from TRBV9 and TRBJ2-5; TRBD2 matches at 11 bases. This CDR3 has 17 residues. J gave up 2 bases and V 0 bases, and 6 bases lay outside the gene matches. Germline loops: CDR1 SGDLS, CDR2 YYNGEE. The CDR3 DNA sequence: TGTGCCAGCAGCGTAGAAACCGGGACTAGCGGACAAGAGACCCAGTACTTC. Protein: CASSVETGTSGQETQYF. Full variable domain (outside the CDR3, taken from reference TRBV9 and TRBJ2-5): DSGVTQTPKHLITATGQRVTLRCSPRSGDLSVYWYQQSLDQGLQFLIQYYNGEERAKGNILERFSAQQFPDLHSELNLSSLELGDSALYFCASSVETGTSGQETQYFGPGTRLLVL.

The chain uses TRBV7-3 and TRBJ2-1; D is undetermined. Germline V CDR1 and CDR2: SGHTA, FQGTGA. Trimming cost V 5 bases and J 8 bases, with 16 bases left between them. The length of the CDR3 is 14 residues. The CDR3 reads CASSPQDGWDEQFF. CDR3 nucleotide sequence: TGTGCCAGCAGCCCTCAGGACGGGTGGGATGAGCAGTTCTTC.

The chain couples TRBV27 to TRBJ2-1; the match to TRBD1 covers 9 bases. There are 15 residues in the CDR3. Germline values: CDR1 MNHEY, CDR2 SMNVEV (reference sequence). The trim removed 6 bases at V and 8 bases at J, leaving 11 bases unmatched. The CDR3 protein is CASSKRDRVRDEQFF. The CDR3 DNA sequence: TGTGCCAGCAGCAAACGGGACAGGGTACGGGATGAGCAGTTCTTC.

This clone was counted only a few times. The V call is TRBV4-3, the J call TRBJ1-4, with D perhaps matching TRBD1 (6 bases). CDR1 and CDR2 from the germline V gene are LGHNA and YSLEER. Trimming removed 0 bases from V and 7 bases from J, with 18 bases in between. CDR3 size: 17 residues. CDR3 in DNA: TGCGCCAGCAGCCAAGATAGCGGGGGGCTAATAGGTGAAAAACTGTTTTTT. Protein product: CASSQDSGGLIGEKLFF.